This T cell receptor beta chain was identified in a study of cytomegalovirus exposure and HLA in healthy donors. Use of 60 Vbeta and 13 Jbeta primers characterized the PCR. Some clones are missing from TCRdb's copy, which holds only in-frame ones; the method was immunoSEQ multiplex PCR. The sample has some 100,000 clones, roughly 70% seen once; the top ten hold approximately 10%. Points from the study as a whole: Among CMV-associated TCR beta chains, most appeared HLA-restricted in a later analysis. TCR beta V- and J-gene trimming was later associated with a missense DCLRE1C variant. A prior analysis recorded that most TCR beta V segments were productive about 87% or about 30% of the time.

On this clone itself: Its antigen is unidentified. The conserved closing phenylalanine or tryptophan is absent in this CDR3, likely reflecting a read error. Because the CDR3's place on the DNA is in doubt, the DNA is left out and the CDR3 is given as listed by TCRdb.

Input material: PBMCs. The receptor's source is a woman aged 45 to 65 in good health and CMV-seropositive.

CDR3: CAWSAGAGDTDY. The J gene is TRBJ1-2, the V gene TRBV30; TRBD1, the D gene given by the table, was not confirmed from the DNA. Both ends counted, the CDR3 spans 12 residues. Germline V gene lookup returns CDR1 GTSNPN and CDR2 SVGIG (reference sequence).